Each of the 5 T cell receptor beta chains below was sequenced from the same sample in a study of shared clonotypes between healthy human individuals (dated by TCRdb to the early 2020s). Preparation of the library involved the immunoSEQ multiplex PCR assay. The clones in this table, taken by TCRdb from immuneACCESS, are in-frame only. Not every clone is retained; where verified, under half of the shortfall comes from an unresolved V gene, and the cause of the rest is unknown. Within this sample are around 1,900,000 clones, with approximately 92% of them counted one time only. The top ten hold less than 2% of the sample. CD8 naive samples were CD45RO-negative cells positively selected for CCR7, giving a CD45RA+CCR7+ population that excluded TemRA cells. The material sequenced was naive CD8+ T cells from PBMCs. The cell subset or site label, read with the paper, signifies: CD45RA+CCR7+. The receptors were sampled from a young man in good health. Some clones in this sample may be carry-over from other donors' samples.

The chain is built from TRBV29-1 and TRBJ1-5; weak D call: TRBD1 (6 bases). The V end lost 6 bases, the J end lost 11 bases, and 20 bases lay between the germline ends. The CDR3 covers 13 residues. Germline V lookup: CDR1 SQVTM, CDR2 ANQGSEA. The CDR3 DNA reads TGCAGCGTGCGAGGGACACCCGATATGGCCCAGCATTTT. Its translation is CSVRGTPDMAQHF.

This clone was recorded once. The CDR3 sequence is CASSRGRGGTEAFF. CDR3 sequence (DNA): TGCGCCAGCAGCCGGGGCCGGGGAGGGACTGAAGCTTTCTTT. The V gene is TRBV10-1, the J gene TRBJ1-1, with D perhaps matching TRBD1 (5 bases). Trimming stripped 6 bases from V and 5 bases from J, with 16 bases between. The CDR3 runs 14 residues. Germline V gene lookup returns CDR1 WNHNN and CDR2 SYGVQD (reference sequence).

V usage is TRBV28 and J usage is TRBJ2-1; 7 bases map to TRBD1. This CDR3 spans 15 amino acids. Germline lookup yields CDR1 MDHEN and CDR2 SYDVKM. J was trimmed by 5 bases and V by 3 bases; bases with no gene match: 7. The CDR3 loop is CASSFPRGFDNEQFF. The CDR3 nucleotides are TGTGCCAGCAGTTTCCCCAGGGGGTTCGACAATGAGCAGTTCTTC.

The chain carries TRBV5-1 and TRBJ2-5; 9 nucleotides align to TRBD1. V was clipped by 1 base and J by 2 bases; unmatched bases: 3. The germline V gene has CDR1 SGHRS and CDR2 YFSETQ. The CDR3 has 15 residues. This chain's CDR3 is CASSLIGQGQETQYF. The CDR3, as DNA: TGCGCCAGCAGCTTGATCGGACAGGGGCAAGAGACCCAGTACTTC.

The chain has TRBV11-2 and TRBJ1-1; tentative D call: TRBD1 (6 bases). The CDR3 sequence is 15 residues long. Germline CDR1 reads SGHAT; CDR2 reads FQNNGV. With 2 bases removed from V and 3 bases from J, the gap between germline ends came to 13 bases. CDR3 amino acids: CASSLWGGEDTEAFF. The CDR3 DNA reads TGTGCCAGCAGCTTATGGGGGGGCGAGGACACTGAAGCTTTCTTT.